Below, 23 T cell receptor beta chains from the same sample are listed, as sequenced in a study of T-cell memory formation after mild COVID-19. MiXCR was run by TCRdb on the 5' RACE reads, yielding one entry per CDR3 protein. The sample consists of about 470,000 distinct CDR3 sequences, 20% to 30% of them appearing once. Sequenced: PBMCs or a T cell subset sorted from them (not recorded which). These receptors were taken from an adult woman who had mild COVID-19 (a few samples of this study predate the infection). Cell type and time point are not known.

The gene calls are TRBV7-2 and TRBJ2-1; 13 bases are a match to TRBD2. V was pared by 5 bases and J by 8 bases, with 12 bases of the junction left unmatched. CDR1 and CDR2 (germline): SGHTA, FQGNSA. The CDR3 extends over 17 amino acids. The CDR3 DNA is TGTGCCAGCAGCCTGGGACTAGCGGGACTGTCCTTGTATGAGCAGTTCTTC. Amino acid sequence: CASSLGLAGLSLYEQFF.

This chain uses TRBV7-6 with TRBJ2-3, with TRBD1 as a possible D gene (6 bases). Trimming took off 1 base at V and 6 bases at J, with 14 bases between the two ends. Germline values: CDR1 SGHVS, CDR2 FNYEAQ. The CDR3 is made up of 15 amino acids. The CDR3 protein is CASSLETAQGDTQYF. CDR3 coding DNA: TGTGCCAGCAGCTTAGAGACCGCCCAGGGGGATACGCAGTATTTT.

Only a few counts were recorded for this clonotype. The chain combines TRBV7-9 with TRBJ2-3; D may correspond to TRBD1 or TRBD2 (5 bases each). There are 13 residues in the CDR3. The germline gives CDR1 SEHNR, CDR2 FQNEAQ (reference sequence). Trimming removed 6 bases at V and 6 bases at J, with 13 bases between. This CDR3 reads CASRRDPGDTQYF. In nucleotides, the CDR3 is TGTGCCAGCAGAAGGGACCCCGGGGATACGCAGTATTTT.

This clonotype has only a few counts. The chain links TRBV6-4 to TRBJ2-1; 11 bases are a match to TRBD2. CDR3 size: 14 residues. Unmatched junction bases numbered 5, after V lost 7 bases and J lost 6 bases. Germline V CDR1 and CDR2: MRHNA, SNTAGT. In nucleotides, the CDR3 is TGTGCCAGCAAGGGCCTAGCGGGGGGCAATGAGCAGTTCTTC. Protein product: CASKGLAGGNEQFF.

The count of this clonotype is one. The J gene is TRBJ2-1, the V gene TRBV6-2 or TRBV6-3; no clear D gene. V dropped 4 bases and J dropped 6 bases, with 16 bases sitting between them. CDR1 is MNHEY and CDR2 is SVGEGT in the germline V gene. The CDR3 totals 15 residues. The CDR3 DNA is TGTGCCAGCAGTTTACCGGTTCTGACGGGCAATGAGCAGTTCTTC. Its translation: CASSLPVLTGNEQFF.

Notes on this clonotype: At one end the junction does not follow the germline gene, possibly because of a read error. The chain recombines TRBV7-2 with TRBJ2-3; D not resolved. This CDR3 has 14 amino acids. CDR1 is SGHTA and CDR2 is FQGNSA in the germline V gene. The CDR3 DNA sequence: TGTGCCATCAGCTTAGTCGGCGGCACAGATACGCAGTATTTT. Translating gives CAISLVGGTDTQYF.

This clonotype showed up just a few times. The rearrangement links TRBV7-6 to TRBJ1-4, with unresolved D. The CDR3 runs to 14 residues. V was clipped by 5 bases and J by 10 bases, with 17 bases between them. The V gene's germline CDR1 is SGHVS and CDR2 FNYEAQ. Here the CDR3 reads CASSLLHPWGKLFF. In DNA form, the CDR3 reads TGTGCCAGCAGCCTACTGCACCCATGGGGAAAACTGTTTTTT. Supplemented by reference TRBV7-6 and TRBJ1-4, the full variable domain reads GAGVSQSPRYKVTKRGQDVALRCDPISGHVSLYWYRQALGQGPEFLTYFNYEAQQDKSGLPNDRFSAERPEGSISTLTIQRTEQRDSAMYRCASSLLHPWGKLFFGSGTQLSVL.

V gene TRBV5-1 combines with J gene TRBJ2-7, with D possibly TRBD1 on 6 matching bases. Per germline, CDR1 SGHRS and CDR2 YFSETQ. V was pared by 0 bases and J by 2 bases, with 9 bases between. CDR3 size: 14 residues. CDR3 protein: CASSLVTGPYEQYF. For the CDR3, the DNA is TGCGCCAGCAGCTTGGTCACAGGGCCCTACGAGCAGTACTTC.

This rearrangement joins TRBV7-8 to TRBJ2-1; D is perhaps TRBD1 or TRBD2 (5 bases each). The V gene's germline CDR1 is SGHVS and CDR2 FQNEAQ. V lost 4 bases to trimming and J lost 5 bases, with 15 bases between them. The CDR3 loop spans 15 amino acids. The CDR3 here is CASSYLGDSDNEQFF. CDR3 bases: TGTGCCAGCAGCTACCTGGGGGATTCAGACAATGAGCAGTTCTTC.

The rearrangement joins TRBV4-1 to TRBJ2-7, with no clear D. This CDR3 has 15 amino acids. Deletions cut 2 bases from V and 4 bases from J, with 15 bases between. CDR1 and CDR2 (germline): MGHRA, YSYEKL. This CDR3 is CASSQPGYSDYEQYF. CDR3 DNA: TGCGCCAGCAGCCAACCTGGGTACTCGGATTACGAGCAGTACTTC.

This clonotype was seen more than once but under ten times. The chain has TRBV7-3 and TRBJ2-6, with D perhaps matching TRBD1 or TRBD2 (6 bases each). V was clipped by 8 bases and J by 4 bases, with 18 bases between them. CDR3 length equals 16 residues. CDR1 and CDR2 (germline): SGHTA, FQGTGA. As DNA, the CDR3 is TGTGCCAGCTCGCCGTCGGGGGCCCCAGGGGCCAACGTCCTGACTTTC. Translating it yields CASSPSGAPGANVLTF.

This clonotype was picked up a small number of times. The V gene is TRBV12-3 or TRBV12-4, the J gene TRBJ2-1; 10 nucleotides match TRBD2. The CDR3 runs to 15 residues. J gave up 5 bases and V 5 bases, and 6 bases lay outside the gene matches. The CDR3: CASSRVGLADNEQFF. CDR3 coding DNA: TGTGCCAGCAGTCGCGTTGGACTAGCGGACAATGAGCAGTTCTTC.

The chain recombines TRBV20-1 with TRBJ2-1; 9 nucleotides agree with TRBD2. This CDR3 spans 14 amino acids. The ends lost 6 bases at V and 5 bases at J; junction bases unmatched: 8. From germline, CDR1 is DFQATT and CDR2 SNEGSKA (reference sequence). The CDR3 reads CSAPRLAVDNEQFF. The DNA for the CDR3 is TGCAGTGCCCCAAGACTAGCGGTCGACAATGAGCAGTTCTTC.

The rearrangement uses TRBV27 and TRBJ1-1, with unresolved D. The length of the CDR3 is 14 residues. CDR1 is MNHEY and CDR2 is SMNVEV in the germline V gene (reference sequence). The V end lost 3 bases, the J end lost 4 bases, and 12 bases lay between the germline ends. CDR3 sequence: CASSLTPEGTEAFF. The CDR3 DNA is TGTGCCAGCAGTTTGACACCCGAGGGCACTGAAGCTTTCTTT.

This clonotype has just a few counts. As DNA, the CDR3 is TGTGCCAGCAGTTACTACAGGGGAGGGTCTGGAAACACCATATATTTT. Protein: CASSYYRGGSGNTIYF. The gene calls are TRBV6-5 and TRBJ1-3; 7 positions match TRBD1. Germline V lookup: CDR1 MNHEY, CDR2 SVGAGI. The CDR3 spans 16 residues. The trim removed 1 base at V and 1 base at J, leaving 4 bases unmatched.

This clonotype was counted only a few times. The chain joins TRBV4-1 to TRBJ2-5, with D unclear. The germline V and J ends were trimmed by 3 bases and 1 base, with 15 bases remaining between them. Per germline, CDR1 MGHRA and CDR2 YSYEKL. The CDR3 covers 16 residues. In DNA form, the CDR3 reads TGCGCCAGCAGCCATCTCCCGGCGGAATCCCAAGAGACCCAGTACTTC. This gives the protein CASSHLPAESQETQYF.

The CDR3 is CASSFGLAGGINTDTQYF. The DNA of the CDR3 is TGCGCCAGCAGTTTTGGACTAGCGGGGGGAATTAACACAGATACGCAGTATTTT. The chain employs TRBV5-1 and TRBJ2-3; 14 nucleotides agree with TRBD2. CDR3 size: 18 residues. Per the germline V gene, CDR1 is SGHRS and CDR2 is YFSETQ. The ends lost 5 bases at V and 2 bases at J; junction bases unmatched: 10. The full variable domain, rest sourced from reference TRBV5-1 and TRBJ2-3, is KAGVTQTPRYLIKTRGQQVTLSCSPISGHRSVSWYQQTPGQGLQFLFEYFSETQRNKGNFPGRFSGRQFSNSRSEMNVSTLELGDSALYLCASSFGLAGGINTDTQYFGPGTRLTVL.

CDR3 coding DNA: TGCAGTGCTAGAGTAGTTACTCCTCTAGCTAACTATGGCTACACCTTC. Residues: CSARVVTPLANYGYTF. The chain uses TRBV20-1 and TRBJ1-2; D uncertain. The V gene's germline CDR1 is DFQATT and CDR2 SNEGSKA (reference sequence). The CDR3 consists of 16 residues. Trimming pared 1 base from V and 0 bases from J, leaving 15 bases between.

The CDR3 is CATSRDRGTERQYF. In nucleotides, the CDR3 is TGTGCCACCAGCAGAGATCGGGGCACGGAGAGGCAGTACTTC. J is TRBJ2-7 and V is TRBV15; D may correspond to TRBD1 or TRBD2 (5 bases each). V lost 0 bases, J lost 9 bases, and 15 bases lay in between. Germline V gene sequence: CDR1 LNHNV, CDR2 YYDKDF (reference sequence). The CDR3 consists of 14 residues.

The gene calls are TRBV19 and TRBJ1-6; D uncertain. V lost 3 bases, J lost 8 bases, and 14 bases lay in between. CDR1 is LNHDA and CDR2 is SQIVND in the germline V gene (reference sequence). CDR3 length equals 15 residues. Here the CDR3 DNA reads TGTGCCAGTAGTATTTCTGGAAATTCGGATTCACCCCTCCACTTT. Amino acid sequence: CASSISGNSDSPLHF.

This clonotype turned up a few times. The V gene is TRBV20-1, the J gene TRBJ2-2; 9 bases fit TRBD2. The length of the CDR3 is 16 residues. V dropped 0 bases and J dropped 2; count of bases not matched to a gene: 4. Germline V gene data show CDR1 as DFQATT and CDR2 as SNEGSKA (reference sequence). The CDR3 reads CSARDLREGNTGELFF. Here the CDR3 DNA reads TGCAGTGCTAGAGATCTGCGGGAGGGCAACACCGGGGAGCTGTTTTTT.

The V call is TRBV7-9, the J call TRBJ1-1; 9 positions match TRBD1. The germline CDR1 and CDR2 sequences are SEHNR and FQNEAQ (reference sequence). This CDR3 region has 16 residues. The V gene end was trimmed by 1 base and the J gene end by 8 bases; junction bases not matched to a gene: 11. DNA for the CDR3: TGTGCCAGCAGCTTAGTGTGGGACAGGGCCATTACCGAAGCTTTCTTT. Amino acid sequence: CASSLVWDRAITEAFF.

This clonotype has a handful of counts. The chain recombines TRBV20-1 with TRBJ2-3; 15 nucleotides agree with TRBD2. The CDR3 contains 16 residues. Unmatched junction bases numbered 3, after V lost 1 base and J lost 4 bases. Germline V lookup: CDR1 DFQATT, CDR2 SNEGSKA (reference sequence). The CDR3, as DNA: TGCAGTGCTAGAGCGGGGACTAGCGGGGGGTCAGATACGCAGTATTTT. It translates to CSARAGTSGGSDTQYF.